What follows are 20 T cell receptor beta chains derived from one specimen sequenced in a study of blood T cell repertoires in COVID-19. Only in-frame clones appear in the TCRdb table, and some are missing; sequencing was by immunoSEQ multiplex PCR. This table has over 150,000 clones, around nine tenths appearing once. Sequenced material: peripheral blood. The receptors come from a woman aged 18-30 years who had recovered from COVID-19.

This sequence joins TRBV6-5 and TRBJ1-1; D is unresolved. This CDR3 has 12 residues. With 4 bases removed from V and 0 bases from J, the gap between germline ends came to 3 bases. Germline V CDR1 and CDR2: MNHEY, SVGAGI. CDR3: CASSFVNTEAFF. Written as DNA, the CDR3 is TGTGCCAGCAGTTTCGTGAACACTGAAGCTTTCTTT.

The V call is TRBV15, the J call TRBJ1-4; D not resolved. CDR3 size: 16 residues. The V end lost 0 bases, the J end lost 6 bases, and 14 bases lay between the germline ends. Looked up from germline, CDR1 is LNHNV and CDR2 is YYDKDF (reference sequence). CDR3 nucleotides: TGTGCCACCAGCAGAGATGCTTTGAGGAGGGATGAAAAACTGTTTTTT. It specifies CATSRDALRRDEKLFF.

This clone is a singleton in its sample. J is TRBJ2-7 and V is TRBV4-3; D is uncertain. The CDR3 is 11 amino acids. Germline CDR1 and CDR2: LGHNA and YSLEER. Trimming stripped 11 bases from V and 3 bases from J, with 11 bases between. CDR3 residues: CASLASYEQYF. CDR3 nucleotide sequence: TGCGCCTCCCTGGCCAGCTACGAGCAGTACTTC.

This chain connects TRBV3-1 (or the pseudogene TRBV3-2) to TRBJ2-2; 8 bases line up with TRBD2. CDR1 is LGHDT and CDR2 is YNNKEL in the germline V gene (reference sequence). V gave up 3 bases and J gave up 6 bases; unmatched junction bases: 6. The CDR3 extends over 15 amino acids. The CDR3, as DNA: TGTGCCAGCAGCCAGGCGACTAGCGACGCCGGGGAGCTGTTTTTT. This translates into CASSQATSDAGELFF.

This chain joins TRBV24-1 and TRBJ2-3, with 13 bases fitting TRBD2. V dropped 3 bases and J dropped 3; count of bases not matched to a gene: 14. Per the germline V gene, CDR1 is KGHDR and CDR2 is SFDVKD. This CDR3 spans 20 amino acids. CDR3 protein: CATSDPTSGGWYRWTDTQYF. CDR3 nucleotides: TGTGCCACCAGTGATCCGACTAGCGGGGGGTGGTATCGATGGACAGATACGCAGTATTTT.

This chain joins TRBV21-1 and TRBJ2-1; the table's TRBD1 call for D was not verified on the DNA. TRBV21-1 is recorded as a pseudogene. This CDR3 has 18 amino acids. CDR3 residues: CASSKKNRYWAPYNEQFF. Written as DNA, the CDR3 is TGTGCCAGCAGCAAGAAAAACAGGTATTGGGCCCCCTACAATGAGCAGTTCTTC.

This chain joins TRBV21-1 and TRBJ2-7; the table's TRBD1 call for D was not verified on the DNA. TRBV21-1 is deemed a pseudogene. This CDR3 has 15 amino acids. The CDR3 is CASSKEGGQSCEQYF. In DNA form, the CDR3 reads TGTGCCAGCAGCAAGGAGGGGGGACAGTCTTGCGAGCAGTACTTC.

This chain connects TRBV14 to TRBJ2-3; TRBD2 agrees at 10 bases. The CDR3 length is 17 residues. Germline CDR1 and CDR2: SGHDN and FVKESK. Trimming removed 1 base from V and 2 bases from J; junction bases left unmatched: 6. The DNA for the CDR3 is TGTGCCAGCAGCCAAGCAAGCGGGAGGGCCTACACAGATACGCAGTATTTT. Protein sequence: CASSQASGRAYTDTQYF.

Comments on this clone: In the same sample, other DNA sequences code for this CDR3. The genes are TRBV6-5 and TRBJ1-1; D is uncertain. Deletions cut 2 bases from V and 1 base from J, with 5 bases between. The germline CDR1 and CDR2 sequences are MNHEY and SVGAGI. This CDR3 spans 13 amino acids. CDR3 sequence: CASSYGQNTEAFF. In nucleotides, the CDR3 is TGTGCCAGCAGTTACGGGCAGAACACTGAAGCTTTCTTT.

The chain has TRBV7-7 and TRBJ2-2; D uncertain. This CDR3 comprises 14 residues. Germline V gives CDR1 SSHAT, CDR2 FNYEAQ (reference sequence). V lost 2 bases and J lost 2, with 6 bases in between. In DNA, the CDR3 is TGTGCCAGCAGCTTATCAGTAAACACCGGGGAGCTGTTTTTT. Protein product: CASSLSVNTGELFF.

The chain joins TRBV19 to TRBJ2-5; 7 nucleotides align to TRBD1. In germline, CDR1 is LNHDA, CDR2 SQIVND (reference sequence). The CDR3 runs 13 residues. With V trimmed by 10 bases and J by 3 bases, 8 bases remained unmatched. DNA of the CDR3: TGTGCCAAACAACAGGGGCCAAAAGAGACCCAGTACTTC. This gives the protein CAKQQGPKETQYF.

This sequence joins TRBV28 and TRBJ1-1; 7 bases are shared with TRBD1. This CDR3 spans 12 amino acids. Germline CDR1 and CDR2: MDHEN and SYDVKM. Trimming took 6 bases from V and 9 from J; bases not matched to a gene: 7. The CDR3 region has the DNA TGTGCCAGCAGCCCACAGGGGACCCAAGCTTTCTTT. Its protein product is CASSPQGTQAFF.

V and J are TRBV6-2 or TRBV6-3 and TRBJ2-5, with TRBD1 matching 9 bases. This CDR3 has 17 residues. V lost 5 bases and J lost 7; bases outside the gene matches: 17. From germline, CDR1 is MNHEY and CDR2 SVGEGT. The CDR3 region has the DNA TGTGCCAGCAGTGTAACAGGGGGCGGAGCGATTTTTGTGACCCAGTACTTC. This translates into CASSVTGGGAIFVTQYF.

This chain's CDR3 is CASRGFYGANVLTF. CDR3 bases: TGTGCCAGTCGGGGGTTCTATGGGGCCAACGTCCTGACTTTC. V and J are TRBV19 and TRBJ2-6; tentatively, D is TRBD2 (6 bases). CDR3 length: 14 amino acids. Deletions cut 8 bases from V and 3 bases from J, with 11 bases between. The V gene's germline CDR1 is LNHDA and CDR2 SQIVND (reference sequence).

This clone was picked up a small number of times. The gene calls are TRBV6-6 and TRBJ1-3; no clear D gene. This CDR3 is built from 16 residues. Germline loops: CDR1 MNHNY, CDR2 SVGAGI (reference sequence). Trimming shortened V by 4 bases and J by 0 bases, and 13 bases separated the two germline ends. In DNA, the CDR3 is TGTGCCAGCAGTTCCCAACTGACATTCTCTGGAAACACCATATATTTT. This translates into CASSSQLTFSGNTIYF.

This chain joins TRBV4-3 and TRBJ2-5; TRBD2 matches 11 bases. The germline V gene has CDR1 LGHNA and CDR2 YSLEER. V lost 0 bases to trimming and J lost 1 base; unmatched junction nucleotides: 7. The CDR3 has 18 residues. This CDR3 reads CASSQDWLAGGPQETQYF. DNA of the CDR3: TGCGCCAGCAGCCAAGATTGGCTAGCGGGGGGACCCCAAGAGACCCAGTACTTC.

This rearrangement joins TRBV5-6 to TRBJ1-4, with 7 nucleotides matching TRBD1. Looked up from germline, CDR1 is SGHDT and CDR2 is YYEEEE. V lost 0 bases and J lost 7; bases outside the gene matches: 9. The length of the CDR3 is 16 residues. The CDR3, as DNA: TGTGCCAGCAGCTTGGGAGGTACCAGGGGGGCTGAAAAACTGTTTTTT. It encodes CASSLGGTRGAEKLFF.

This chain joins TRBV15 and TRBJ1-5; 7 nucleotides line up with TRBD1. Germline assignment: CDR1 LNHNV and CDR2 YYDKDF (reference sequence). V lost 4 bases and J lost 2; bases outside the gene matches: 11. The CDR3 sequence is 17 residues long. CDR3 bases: TGTGCCACCAGCACTACTCCGACAGGGTCTGGCAATCAGCCCCAGCATTTT. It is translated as CATSTTPTGSGNQPQHF.

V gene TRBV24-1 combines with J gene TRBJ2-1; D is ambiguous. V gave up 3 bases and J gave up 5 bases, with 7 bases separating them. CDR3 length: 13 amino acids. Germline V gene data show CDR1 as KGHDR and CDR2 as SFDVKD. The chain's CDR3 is CATSDPLNNEQFF. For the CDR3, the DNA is TGTGCCACCAGTGATCCCCTTAACAATGAGCAGTTCTTC.

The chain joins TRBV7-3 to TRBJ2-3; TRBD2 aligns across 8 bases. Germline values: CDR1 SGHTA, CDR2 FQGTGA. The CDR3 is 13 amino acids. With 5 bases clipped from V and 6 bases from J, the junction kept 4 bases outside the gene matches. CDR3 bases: TGTGCCAGCAGCGAAAGACTAGCGGATACGCAGTATTTT. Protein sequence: CASSERLADTQYF.